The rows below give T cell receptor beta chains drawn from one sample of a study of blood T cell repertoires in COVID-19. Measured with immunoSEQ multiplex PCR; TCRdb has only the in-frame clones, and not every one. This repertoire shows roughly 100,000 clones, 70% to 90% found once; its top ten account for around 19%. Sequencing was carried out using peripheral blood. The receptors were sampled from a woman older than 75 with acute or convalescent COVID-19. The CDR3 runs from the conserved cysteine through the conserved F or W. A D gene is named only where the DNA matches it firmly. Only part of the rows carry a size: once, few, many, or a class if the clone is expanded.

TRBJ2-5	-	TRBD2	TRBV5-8	TGTGCCAGCAGCGCGGCCCAGCGGGGGGGCAAAGAGACCCAGTACTTC	CASSAAQRGGKETQYF
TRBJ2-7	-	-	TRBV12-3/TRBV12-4	TGTGCCAGCAGTTTAGGGAGCTCCTACGAGCAGTACTTC	CASSLGSSYEQYF
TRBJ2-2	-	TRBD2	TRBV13	TGTGCCAGCAGCTTAATTGAACTAGCGGGGAACACCGGGGAGCTGTTTTTT	CASSLIELAGNTGELFF
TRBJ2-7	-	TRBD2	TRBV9	TGTGCCAGCAGCCTAAAGGGAGGGGAAGACAGCTCCTACGAGCAGTACTTC	CASSLKGGEDSSYEQYF
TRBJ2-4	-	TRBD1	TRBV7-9	TGTGCCAGCAGCGGCAGACAGGGTGGCATTCAGTACTTC	CASSGRQGGIQYF
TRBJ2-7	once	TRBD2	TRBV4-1	TGCGCCAGCAGCCAAGAGGCTAGCGGGGGGGCGGCTAACGAGCAGTACTTC	CASSQEASGGAANEQYF
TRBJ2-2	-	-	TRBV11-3	TGTGCCAGCAGCTTAGGAGCGAACACCGGGGAGCTGTTTTTT	CASSLGANTGELFF
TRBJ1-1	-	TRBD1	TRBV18	TGTGCCAGCTCACTAGACAGGGGGCCTACTGAAGCTTTCTTT	CASSLDRGPTEAFF
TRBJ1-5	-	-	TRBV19	TGTGCCAGTAGTATACAGGGGCTAGGCAATCAGCCCCAGCATTTT	CASSIQGLGNQPQHF
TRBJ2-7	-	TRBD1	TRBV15	TGTGCCACCAGCAGGGGCGGGACAGGGGACTACGAGCAGTACTTC	CATSRGGTGDYEQYF
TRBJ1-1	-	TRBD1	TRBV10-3	TGTGCCATCAGTGGGACAGGGGGCACTGAAGCTTTCTTT	CAISGTGGTEAFF
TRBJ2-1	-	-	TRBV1	TGCACCGCGCTAGAGCAGTTCTTC	CTALEQFF
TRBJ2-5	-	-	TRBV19	TGTGCCAGTAGTGATCAGGGAAGGGCCCAAGAGACCCAGTACTTC	CASSDQGRAQETQYF
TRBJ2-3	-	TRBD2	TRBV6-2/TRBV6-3	TGTGCCAGCAGTTACCCCCTTGGACTAGCGGGGGGGCGGACAGATACGCAGTATTTT	CASSYPLGLAGGRTDTQYF
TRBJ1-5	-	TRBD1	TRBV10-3	TGTGCCACCCGGACAGGGCTGGGCAATCAGCCCCAGCATTTT	CATRTGLGNQPQHF
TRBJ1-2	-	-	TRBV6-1	TGTGCCAGCAGTCAACGAGGTTGGGGCGGCTACACCTTC	CASSQRGWGGYTF
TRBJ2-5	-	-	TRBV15	TGTGCCACCAGTACCGACAGCCAAGAGACCCAGTACTTC	CATSTDSQETQYF
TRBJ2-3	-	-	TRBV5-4	TGTGCCAGCAGCTTGGGGCAGGGGCGCACAGATACGCAGTATTTT	CASSLGQGRTDTQYF
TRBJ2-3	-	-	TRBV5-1	TGCGCCAGCAGCCCGGGGGAGTTCACAGATACGCAGTATTTT	CASSPGEFTDTQYF
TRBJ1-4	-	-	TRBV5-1	TGCGCCAGCAGCTTGGTAGTGTCGGAGGGAAAACTGTTTTTT	CASSLVVSEGKLFF
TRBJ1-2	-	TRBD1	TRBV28	TGTGCCAGCAGACAGACAGGGAACTATGGCTACACCTTC	CASRQTGNYGYTF
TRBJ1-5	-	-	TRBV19	TGTGCCAGTAGTATTCGGCGTCAGGGCGGTCAGCCCCAGCATTTT	CASSIRRQGGQPQHF
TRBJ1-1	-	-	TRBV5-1	TGCGCCAGCAGCCGGGAGGGGAGCTTGAACACTGAAGCTTTCTTT	CASSREGSLNTEAFF
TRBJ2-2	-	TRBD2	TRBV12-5	TGTGCTAGTGGTTTACAGCGGGGGGGTTCAAACACCGGGGAGCTGTTTTTT	CASGLQRGGSNTGELFF
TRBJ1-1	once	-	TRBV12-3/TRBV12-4	TGTGCCAGCAGTCGAGGTAACACTGAAGCTTTCTTT	CASSRGNTEAFF
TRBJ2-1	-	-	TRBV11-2	TGTGCCAGCGCCTGGGGCGGGGGCGGCTCCTACAATGAGCAGTTCTTC	CASAWGGGGSYNEQFF
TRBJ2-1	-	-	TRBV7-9	TGTGCCAGCAGCTCAGTACCTTACAATGAGCAGTTCTTC	CASSSVPYNEQFF
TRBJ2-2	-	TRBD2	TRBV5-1	TGCGCCAGCAGCTTAGACATCCGGGGGGGCCCCGGGGAGCTGTTTTTT	CASSLDIRGGPGELFF
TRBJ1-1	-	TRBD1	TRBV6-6	TGTGCCAGCAGACAGACAGGGTTCATGAACACTGAAGCTTTCTTT	CASRQTGFMNTEAFF
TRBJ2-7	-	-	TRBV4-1	TGCGCCAGCAGTAACGATTTCCTAGGCTACGAGCAGTACTTC	CASSNDFLGYEQYF
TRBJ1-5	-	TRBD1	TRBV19	TGTGCCAGTAGTCTTCCGAAGACAGGGCACAATCAGCCCCAGCATTTT	CASSLPKTGHNQPQHF
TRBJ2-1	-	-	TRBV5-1	TGCGCCAGCAGCTTGCTGGGACAAATCGTCTACAATGAGCAGTTCTTC	CASSLLGQIVYNEQFF
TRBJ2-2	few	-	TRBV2	TGTGCCAGCAGTATGGAAGGAGGGTCGGTCGGGGAGCTGTTTTTT	CASSMEGGSVGELFF
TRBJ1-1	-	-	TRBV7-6	TGTGCCAGCAGCTTATCTACAGGGATGGGCACTGGGGCTTTCTTT	CASSLSTGMGTGAFF
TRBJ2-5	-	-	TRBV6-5	TGTGCCAGCAGGCCCGACAGGCTCCGGCAGACCCAGTACTTC	CASRPDRLRQTQYF
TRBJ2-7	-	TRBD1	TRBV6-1	TGTGCCAGCAGTGACCGGGACAGGGGCTCCTACGAGCAGTACTTC	CASSDRDRGSYEQYF
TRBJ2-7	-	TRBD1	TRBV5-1	TGCGCCAGCAGCTCCCCCGGGACAGGAGCCTACGAGCAGTACTTC	CASSSPGTGAYEQYF
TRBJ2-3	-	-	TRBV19	TGTGCCAGTAGTATAGCTAGTGGAGGGGGGGTGGATACGCAGTATTTT	CASSIASGGGVDTQYF
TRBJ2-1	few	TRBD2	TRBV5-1	TGCGCCAGCAGCTTGGTAGTGACTAGCGGTTTCAATGAGCAGTTCTTC	CASSLVVTSGFNEQFF
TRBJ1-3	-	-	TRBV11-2	TGTGCCAGCAGCTTAACGGTGGGCCCTGGAAACACCATATATTTT	CASSLTVGPGNTIYF
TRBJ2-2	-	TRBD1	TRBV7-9	TGTGCCAGCAGCCCCCGGACAGGGGGCTTAGTGGAGCTGTTTTTT	CASSPRTGGLVELFF
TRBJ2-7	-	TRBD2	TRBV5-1	TGCGCCAGCAGCGCCCTAGCGGGCGAGCAGTACTTC	CASSALAGEQYF
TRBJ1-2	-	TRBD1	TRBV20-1	TGCAGTGCTAGTTCACAGGGGGCGTATGGCTACACCTTC	CSASSQGAYGYTF
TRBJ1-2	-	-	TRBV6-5	TGTGCCAGCAGCCCCGCGCTCTCTGGCTACACCTTC	CASSPALSGYTF
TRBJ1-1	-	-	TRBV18	TGTGCCAGCTCACAGACACCTAACACTGAAGCTTTCTTT	CASSQTPNTEAFF
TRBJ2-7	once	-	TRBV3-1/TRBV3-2	TGTGCCAGCAGCCAAGCCCCCGACGAGCAGTACTTC	CASSQAPDEQYF
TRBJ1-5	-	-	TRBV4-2	TGTGCCAGCAGCCAAGAGGGGGCCGGCAATCAGCCCCAGCATTTT	CASSQEGAGNQPQHF
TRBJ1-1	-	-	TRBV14	TGTGCCAGCAGCCCACAGGTAGACACTGAAGCTTTCTTT	CASSPQVDTEAFF
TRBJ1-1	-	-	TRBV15	TGTGCCACCAGCAGAGGGACAGTCATGAACACTGAAGCTTTCTTT	CATSRGTVMNTEAFF
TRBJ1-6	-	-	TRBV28	TGTGCCAGCAGTTTTACAGGGTTTGATTCACCCCTCCACTTT	CASSFTGFDSPLHF
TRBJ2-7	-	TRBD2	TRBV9	TGTGCCAGCAGCGTAGCTAGCGGGGGGGCCCACGAGCAGTACTTC	CASSVASGGAHEQYF
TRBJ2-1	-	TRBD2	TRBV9	TGTGCCAGCAGCGTGGGACTAGGCGACTACAATGAGCAGTTCTTC	CASSVGLGDYNEQFF
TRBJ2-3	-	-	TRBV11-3	TGTGCCAGCAGCTCTAATCCAGATACGCAGTATTTT	CASSSNPDTQYF
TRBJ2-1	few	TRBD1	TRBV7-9	TGTGCCAGCAGCATTCAAGGGGGCCCTAGGGAGCAGTTCTTC	CASSIQGGPREQFF
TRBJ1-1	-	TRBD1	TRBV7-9	TGTGCCAGCAGCGAACCCAGGACACAGGGGACTGAAGCTTTCTTT	CASSEPRTQGTEAFF
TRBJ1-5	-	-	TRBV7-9	TGTGCCAGCAGCCCCGACAGAAGACAGCCCCAGCATTTT	CASSPDRRQPQHF
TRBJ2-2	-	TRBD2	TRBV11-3	TGTGCCAGCAGCCAGGGACTAGTCTACACCGGGGAGCTGTTTTTT	CASSQGLVYTGELFF
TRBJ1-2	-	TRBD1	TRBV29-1	TGCAGCGTCCGGGACAGTGTGGGGGAAGGCTACACCTTC	CSVRDSVGEGYTF
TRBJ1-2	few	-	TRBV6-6	TGTGCCAGTACGTGGGAGAGCAGAGCCTATGGCTACACCTTC	CASTWESRAYGYTF
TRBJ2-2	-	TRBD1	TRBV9	TGTGCCACCGGCAGGGGGCCCACCGGGGAGCTGTTTTTT	CATGRGPTGELFF